The rows below give T cell receptor beta chains drawn from one sample of a study of shared clonotypes between healthy human individuals. Profiling relied on immunoSEQ multiplex PCR, and the TCRdb table lists in-frame clones only, not all of them. This table holds fewer than 3 million clones, less than 95% found once. The sequencing input was naive CD4+ T cells from PBMCs. The origin of the receptors is a man aged 18 to 30 in good health. Some clones in this sample may be carry-over from other donors' samples. The CDR3 runs from the conserved cysteine through the conserved F or W.

TRBJ1-3 TRBV9 CASSVAGSSGNTIYF
TRBJ1-2 TRBV5-6 CASSLGTVRGYGYTF
TRBJ2-1 TRBV19 CASSTSPDRAREQFF
TRBJ1-1 TRBV7-9 CASSLVGRPGGTEAFF
TRBJ2-3 TRBV19 CASSHGQGRVTDTQYF
TRBJ2-2 TRBV19 CASSTLRRLAGGQTGELFF
TRBJ2-3 TRBV20-1 CSAPTADTQYF
NA TRBV7-3 CASSLTRDREETQYF
TRBJ2-1 TRBV9 CASSVGPSSNEQFF
TRBJ1-1 TRBV5-1 CASSFTGTNTEAFF
TRBJ2-7 TRBV7-8 CASSLASGGNYEQYF
TRBJ1-1 TRBV7-9 CASSPIPGHNGTEAFF
TRBJ1-1 TRBV30 CAWSPSNTEAFF
TRBJ1-2 TRBV6-5 CASSYSSQGAAYGYTF
TRBJ2-1 TRBV28 CASSRGGRYNEQFF
TRBJ2-1 TRBV6-4 CASSDSGLAYNEQFF
TRBJ2-1 TRBV7-2 CASSPRRVSYNEQFF
TRBJ2-2 TRBV2 CASRAGRGTGELFF
TRBJ2-1 TRBV15 CATSRERDSSYNEQFF
TRBJ1-1 TRBV7-9 CASSLSGEAFF
TRBJ2-2 TRBV2 CASSGALDTGELFF
TRBJ2-7 TRBV30 CAWNFDRSHEQYF
TRBJ2-7 TRBV6-1 CASSLRGARSYEQYF
TRBJ1-2 TRBV6-5 CASRPGTLYGYTF
TRBJ1-4 TRBV2 CASTLSGQGGKLFF
TRBJ1-1 TRBV5-1 CASSFEGQGGTEAFF
TRBJ2-5 TRBV2 CASSEWPSGRKETQYF
TRBJ2-7 TRBV6-6 CASRAGTENYEQYF
TRBJ1-2 TRBV5-4 CASSIGTGNYGYTF
TRBJ1-4 TRBV28 CASNLATNEKLFF
TRBJ2-1 TRBV5-1 CASSPTSGRAFEQFF
TRBJ1-1 TRBV27 CASSPGRLNTEAFF
TRBJ2-3 TRBV7-2 CASSYQPGTSRTDTQYF
TRBJ1-2 TRBV7-8 CASSLFYYGYTF
TRBJ2-3 TRBV28 CASSLSVRTQYF
TRBJ2-1 TRBV7-3 CASSRTSGYYNEQFF
TRBJ1-5 TRBV4-1 CASSQGAAGQPQHF
TRBJ2-5 TRBV9 CASGQSIQETQYF
TRBJ2-7 TRBV28 CASSPVVGGWDYEQYF
TRBJ2-5 TRBV5-6 CASSLEGLETQYF
TRBJ2-7 TRBV7-2 CASSLPPRGEQYF
TRBJ2-1 TRBV28 CASSLAQVTYNEQFF
TRBJ2-1 TRBV6-5 CASRSEGAGGTEQFF
TRBJ2-1 TRBV5-1 CASSLVSGLAYNEQFF
TRBJ1-2 TRBV5-1 CASSRDSQDGYTF